The next 6 T cell receptor beta chains were all read from a single sample in a study of cytomegalovirus exposure and HLA in healthy donors. The primer mix had 60 Vbeta and 13 Jbeta primers. This table comes from immunoSEQ multiplex PCR, and its TCRdb copy is limited to in-frame clones, with some not included. The sample shows more than 95,000 clones, 60% to 75% of them seen only once. The sequencing sample was made of PBMCs. The receptors stem from a woman aged 70-85 years in good health and CMV-seropositive.

A remark on this clone: The sample carries other DNA sequences with the same CDR3. The rearrangement links TRBV28 to TRBJ1-4, with a tentative D call TRBD1 (5 bases). Germline V gene data show CDR1 as MDHEN and CDR2 as SYDVKM. The CDR3 sequence is 13 residues long. Between the trimmed V and J ends, which lost 6 bases and 8 bases, there was a span of 13 bases. As DNA, the CDR3 is TGTGCCAGCAGCGGCGGGGGGAACGAAAAACTGTTTTTT. Its translation: CASSGGGNEKLFF.

The chain couples TRBV18 to TRBJ1-5, with TRBD1 as a possible D gene (6 bases). V was trimmed by 2 bases and J by 5 bases, leaving 10 bases between them. The CDR3 loop spans 14 amino acids. Germline CDR1 is KGHSH and CDR2 is LQKENI. CDR3 amino acids: CASSPGAGDQPQHF. The CDR3 DNA sequence: TGTGCCAGCTCACCAGGGGCAGGGGATCAGCCCCAGCATTTT.

This sequence joins TRBV7-3 and TRBJ2-1, with D hard to call. This CDR3 spans 12 amino acids. V gave up 5 bases and J gave up 6 bases, with 8 bases separating them. CDR1 is SGHTA and CDR2 is FQGTGA in the germline V gene. The chain's CDR3 is CASSHPGNEQFF. The CDR3 DNA is TGTGCCAGCAGCCATCCCGGCAATGAGCAGTTCTTC. The variable domain in full, completed from reference TRBV7-3 and TRBJ2-1, reads GAGVSQTPSNKVTEKGKYVELRCDPISGHTALYWYRQSLGQGPEFLIYFQGTGAADDSGLPNDRFFAVRPEGSVSTLKIQRTERGDSAVYLCASSHPGNEQFFGPGTRLTVL.

This clone has a handful of counts. The V call is TRBV5-8, the J call TRBJ2-1, with D unresolved. CDR3 length equals 13 residues. The germline V gene encodes CDR1 SGHTS and CDR2 YDEGEE. Trimming removed 0 bases at V and 7 bases at J, with 8 bases between. CDR3 residues: CASSLEFRNEQFF. The CDR3 nucleotides are TGTGCCAGCAGCTTGGAGTTTAGAAATGAGCAGTTCTTC.

The chain recombines TRBV19 with TRBJ1-5, with D perhaps matching TRBD1 (6 bases). The germline V gene has CDR1 LNHDA and CDR2 SQIVND (reference sequence). The CDR3 is 16 amino acids. V was clipped by 3 bases and J by 0 bases, with 12 bases between them. The CDR3 is CASSISTGYSNQPQHF. In DNA, the CDR3 is TGTGCCAGTAGTATTTCGACAGGCTATAGCAATCAGCCCCAGCATTTT.

This chain links TRBV11-2 with TRBJ1-6; 9 nucleotides line up with TRBD1. J gave up 7 bases and V 6 bases, and 4 bases lay outside the gene matches. The CDR3 covers 14 residues. Germline V gives CDR1 SGHAT, CDR2 FQNNGV. For the CDR3, the DNA is TGTGCCAGCAGGTCACAGGGGGCAAATTCACCCCTCCACTTT. It encodes CASRSQGANSPLHF.